The next 4 T cell receptor beta chains were all read from a single sample in a study of CD8+CD57+ T cells in acquired aplastic anemia. Genomic DNA, serving as template, underwent TCR beta VDJ and CDR3 profiling. TCRdb used MiXCR to reprocess the reads, holding one entry per CDR3 protein. The table records 150,000 to 200,000 distinct CDR3 sequences, just over 45% of them present only once. The sequenced sample consisted of sorted CD4+, CD8+, or CD8+CD57+ T cells (not recorded which) from PBMCs. These receptors all stem from a human donor in good health.

The chain carries TRBV15 and TRBJ1-5; 10 bases agree with TRBD1. The CDR3 has 15 residues. CDR1 and CDR2 (germline): LNHNV, YYDKDF (reference sequence). With 5 bases clipped from V and 6 bases from J, the junction kept 7 bases outside the gene matches. The CDR3 DNA sequence: TGTGCCACCAGCGAAACCGGGACAGGGGCTCAGCCCCAGCATTTT. It specifies CATSETGTGAQPQHF.

The CDR3 DNA reads TGCAGCGTCAAAACGGGACAGGGTTCACCCCTCCACTTT. Its protein product is CSVKTGQGSPLHF. The chain couples TRBV29-1 to TRBJ1-6; 9 bases map to TRBD1. Germline CDR1 SQVTM, CDR2 ANQGSEA. The CDR3 spans 13 residues. The V segment lost 6 bases and the J segment 9 bases; nucleotides outside the gene matches: 6. Full variable domain (rest looked up from reference TRBV29-1 and TRBJ1-6): SAVISQKPSRDICQRGTSLTIQCQVDSQVTMMFWYRQQPGQSLTLIATANQGSEATYESGFVIDKFPISRPNLTFSTLTVSNMSPEDSSIYLCSVKTGQGSPLHFGNGTRLTVT.

This clonotype appeared many times. As DNA, the CDR3 is TGTGCCAGTAGATTCGTACAAAATCAGCCCCAGCATTTT. Its translation is CASRFVQNQPQHF. V is TRBV19 and J is TRBJ1-5; D gene ambiguous. Per the germline V gene, CDR1 is LNHDA and CDR2 is SQIVND (reference sequence). With 6 bases removed from V and 4 bases from J, the gap between germline ends came to 10 bases. The CDR3 loop spans 13 amino acids.

The chain employs TRBV15 and TRBJ1-1; D not resolved. With 5 bases removed from V and 2 bases from J, the gap between germline ends came to 12 bases. CDR3 length equals 14 residues. Germline V lookup: CDR1 LNHNV, CDR2 YYDKDF (reference sequence). The CDR3 reads CATSLFVHNTEAFF. In DNA form, the CDR3 reads TGTGCCACCAGCCTATTCGTGCATAACACTGAAGCTTTCTTT.